This note documents a single TCR beta chain sequence. The repertoire came from unfractionated whole blood and reflected all unsorted peripheral T cells. The sample belongs to a study of HIV-infected patients and healthy controls. Study information: CD8 counts did not change consistently during early therapy; the CD4:CD8 ratio climbed slightly.

cDNA was made from about 500 ng RNA using alpha and beta constant primers. Each of the alpha and beta chains got its own library through chain-specific third strand synthesis with indices. Second strand synthesis was primed from the SP2 site. TCRdb itself ran the 5' RACE reads through MiXCR, one entry per CDR3 protein. In the table there are 10,000 to 15,000 distinct CDR3 sequences, around 9% of which are singletons. The TCR comes from an adult with HIV infection. The donor label of this sample is uncertain. The source material was blood, sampled before antiretroviral therapy.

This CDR3 reads CSAQPPDEGGEKLFF. CDR3 DNA: TGCAGTGCGCAGCCCCCGGACGAGGGCGGTGAAAAACTGTTTTTT. The genes are TRBV20-1 and TRBJ1-4; D is unclear. V was shortened by 6 bases and J by 7 bases, with 21 bases between the two germline ends. The germline CDR1 and CDR2 sequences are DFQATT and SNEGSKA (reference sequence). The CDR3 spans 15 residues.